What follows describes a single T cell receptor beta chain. These data originate in a study of blood T cell repertoires in COVID-19. The V gene's germline CDR1 is SGDLS and CDR2 YYNGEE. The CDR3 sequence is 16 residues long. The V gene end was trimmed by 4 bases and the J gene end by 4 bases; junction bases not matched to a gene: 10. The table came from immunoSEQ multiplex PCR; TCRdb's copy has only in-frame clones and leaves some out. The table records 150,000 to 200,000 clones, roughly nine tenths of them present only once. This receptor was identified in an older woman with COVID-19, enrolled during active disease. The J gene is TRBJ2-2, the V gene TRBV9, with 7 bases aligning to TRBD2. The sequenced sample was peripheral blood. The CDR3 DNA reads TGTGCCAGCAGCCGCCCCGCGGGAGCGGGCACCGGGGAGCTGTTTTTT. It encodes CASSRPAGAGTGELFF.